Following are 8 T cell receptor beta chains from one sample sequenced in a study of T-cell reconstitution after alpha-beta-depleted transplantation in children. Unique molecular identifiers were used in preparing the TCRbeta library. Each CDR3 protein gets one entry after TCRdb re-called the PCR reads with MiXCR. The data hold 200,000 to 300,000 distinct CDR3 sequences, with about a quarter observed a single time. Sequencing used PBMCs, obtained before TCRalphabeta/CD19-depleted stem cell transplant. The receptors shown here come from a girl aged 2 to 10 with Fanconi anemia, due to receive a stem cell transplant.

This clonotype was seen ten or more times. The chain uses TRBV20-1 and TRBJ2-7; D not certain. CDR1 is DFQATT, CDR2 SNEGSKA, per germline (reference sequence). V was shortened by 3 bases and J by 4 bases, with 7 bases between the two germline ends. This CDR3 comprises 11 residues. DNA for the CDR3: TGCAGTGCTAGGGGTATGTACGAGCAGTACTTC. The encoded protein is CSARGMYEQYF.

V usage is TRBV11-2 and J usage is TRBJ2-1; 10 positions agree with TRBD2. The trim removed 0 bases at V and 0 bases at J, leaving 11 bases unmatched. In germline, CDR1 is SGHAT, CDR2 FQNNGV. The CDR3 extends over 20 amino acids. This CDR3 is CASSLEGLLAGHFSYNEQFF. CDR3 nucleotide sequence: TGTGCCAGCAGCTTAGAAGGGTTACTAGCGGGACATTTCTCCTACAATGAGCAGTTCTTC.

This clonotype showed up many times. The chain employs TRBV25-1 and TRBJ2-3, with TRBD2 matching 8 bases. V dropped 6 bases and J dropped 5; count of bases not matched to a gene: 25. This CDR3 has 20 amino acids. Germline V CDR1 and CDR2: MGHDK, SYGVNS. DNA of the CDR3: TGTGCCAGCAGCCGCCCTGTGTTACCGCTATCGGGAGGGCCGGGAGATACGCAGTATTTT. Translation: CASSRPVLPLSGGPGDTQYF.

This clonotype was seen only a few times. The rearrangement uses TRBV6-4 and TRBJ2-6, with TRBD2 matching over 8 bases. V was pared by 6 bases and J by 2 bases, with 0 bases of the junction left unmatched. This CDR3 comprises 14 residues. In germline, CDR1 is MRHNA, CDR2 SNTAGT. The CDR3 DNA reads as TGTGCCAGCAGCGGGGGGGCTGGGGCCAACGTCCTGACTTTC. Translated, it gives CASSGGAGANVLTF.

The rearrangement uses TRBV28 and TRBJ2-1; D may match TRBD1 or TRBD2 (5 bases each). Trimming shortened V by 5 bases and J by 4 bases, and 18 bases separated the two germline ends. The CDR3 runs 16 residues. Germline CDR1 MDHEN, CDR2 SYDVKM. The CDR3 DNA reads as TGTGCCAGCAGTCCACTACTAGGGGAGCTTTACAATGAGCAGTTCTTC. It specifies CASSPLLGELYNEQFF.

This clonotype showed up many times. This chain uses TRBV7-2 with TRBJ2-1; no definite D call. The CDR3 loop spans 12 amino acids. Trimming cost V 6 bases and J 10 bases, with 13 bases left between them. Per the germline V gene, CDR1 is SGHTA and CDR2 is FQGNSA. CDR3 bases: TGTGCCAGCAGATTGGATTTCGCGGAGCAGTTCTTC. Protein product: CASRLDFAEQFF. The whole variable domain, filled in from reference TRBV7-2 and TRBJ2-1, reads GAGVSQSPSNKVTEKGKDVELRCDPISGHTALYWYRQSLGQGLEFLIYFQGNSAPDKSGLPSDRFSAERTGGSVSTLTIQRTQQEDSAVYLCASRLDFAEQFFGPGTRLTVL.

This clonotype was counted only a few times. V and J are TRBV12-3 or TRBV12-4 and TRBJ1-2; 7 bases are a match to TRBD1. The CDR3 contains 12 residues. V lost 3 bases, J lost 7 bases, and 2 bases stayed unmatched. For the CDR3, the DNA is TGTGCCAGCAGTTTCGGACAGGCTGGCTACACCTTC. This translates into CASSFGQAGYTF.

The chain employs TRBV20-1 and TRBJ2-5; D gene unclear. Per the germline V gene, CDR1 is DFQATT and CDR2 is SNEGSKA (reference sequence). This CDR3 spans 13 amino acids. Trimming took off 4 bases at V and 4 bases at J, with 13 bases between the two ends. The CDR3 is CSANELRLETQYF. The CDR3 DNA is TGCAGTGCTAACGAACTCCGGCTAGAGACCCAGTACTTC.